Listed below are T cell receptor beta chains from one sample, sequenced in a study of blood T cell repertoires in COVID-19. Using immunoSEQ multiplex PCR, the repertoire was profiled, and TCRdb retains in-frame clones only, with some absent. This sample yields around 300,000 clones, of which nearly 90% are seen a single time; about 9.8% belongs to the top ten. The sequenced sample was peripheral blood. The receptors derive from a man between 18 and 35 years old with active or convalescent COVID-19. Each CDR3 is given with its conserved first and last residue.

J gene,V gene,CDR3 protein
TRBJ2-1,TRBV21-1,CASSKEVAGGPDVSYNEQFF
TRBJ1-4,TRBV10-3,CAISDPGERDEKLFF
TRBJ2-7,TRBV3-1/TRBV3-2,CASSQEGTGGEQYF
TRBJ1-4,TRBV4-3,CASSQVFRPGDGNEKLFF
TRBJ1-5,TRBV18,CASSPGPNQPQHF
TRBJ1-2,TRBV7-9,CASSDLPGTLGGNYGYTF
TRBJ1-1,TRBV3-1/TRBV3-2,CASSQDLAREFTEAFF
TRBJ2-5,TRBV5-4,CASSGGELGRETQYF
TRBJ2-2,TRBV14,CASSQFLEGSPGELFF
TRBJ2-7,TRBV27,CASSSPRLAGVKGQYF
TRBJ1-2,TRBV4-3,CASSQGSTDNNYGYTF
TRBJ1-5,TRBV19,CASSISQNQPQHF
TRBJ2-3,TRBV10-1,CASSEFGRGDTDTQYF
TRBJ1-1,TRBV9,CASSDRMTGGMNTEAFF
TRBJ2-7,TRBV20-1,CSASWDSASYEQYF
TRBJ1-3,TRBV18,CASSTQGARYSGNTIYF
TRBJ2-7,TRBV11-2,CASSLGQVIDEQYF
TRBJ1-2,TRBV9,CASSVATGGLYGYTF
TRBJ1-1,TRBV10-3,CAIRETGSEAFF
TRBJ2-1,TRBV13,CASSSTGSEQFF
TRBJ1-6,TRBV7-9,CASSLEAGGNSPLHF
TRBJ2-7,TRBV10-1,CASSEFVTGSSYEQYF
TRBJ2-7,TRBV27,CASSSWPLDMYKQYF
TRBJ2-7,TRBV15,CATSSWDRGTSYEQYF
TRBJ1-5,TRBV6-2/TRBV6-3,CASSYRATAQPQHF
TRBJ1-1,TRBV4-3,CASSQGSVAEAFF
TRBJ1-2,TRBV27,CASTAGGLGYTF
TRBJ2-1,TRBV4-3,CASSLGLAVNNEQFF
TRBJ1-2,TRBV4-1,CASSLFMGPGLRGYTF
TRBJ1-5,TRBV13,CASSFQSQPQHF
TRBJ1-2,TRBV7-8,CASSSTRLPSYGYTF
TRBJ2-5,TRBV10-1,CASGLERIEETQYF